There are many counts of the clone carrying this TCR beta chain. Its antigen remains unidentified. This record belongs to a study of blood T cells in healthy people across ages. Study-wide findings and caveats: No one knew whether donors had CMV, which possibly confounded expanded clonotype changes.

CDR1 MNHNY and CDR2 SVGAGI come from the germline V gene (reference sequence). The V end was cut by 0 bases, the J end by 4 bases, with 15 bases between. CDR3 length equals 16 residues. Using a J-beta primer mix together with a sample-barcoded 5' primer, a second PCR was run for roughly 7 to 12 cycles. TCRdb used MiXCR to reprocess the 5' RACE reads, holding one entry per CDR3 protein. This repertoire shows roughly 650,000 distinct CDR3 sequences, 32% found once; its top ten account for over 15%. The study isolated at least 7 million PBMCs from each sample. Sequenced sample: blood. The TCR sequence derives from a woman aged 80 or older in good health. The chain carries TRBV6-6 and TRBJ1-2, with D maybe TRBD1 (5 bases). The CDR3 coding sequence is TGTGCCAGCAGTTACTCGAGAGGGGAGGAGGGCTATGGCTACACCTTC. This gives the protein CASSYSRGEEGYGYTF.